Each of the 26 T cell receptor beta chains below was sequenced from the same sample in a study of CD8 T cells in Susac syndrome. When the RNA was reverse transcribed, random hexamers were used with an input of roughly 0.45 to 1 ug. TCRdb re-analysed the immunoSEQ multiplex PCR reads in MiXCR, keeping a single row per CDR3 protein. The table has 170,000 or so distinct CDR3 sequences, 90% to 95% seen once. Sequenced material: CD4+ T cells from PBMCs. The receptor set was obtained from a human donor with Susac syndrome.

This chain links TRBV4-2 with TRBJ2-5, with D unclear. V was cut by 5 bases and J by 0 bases, with 10 bases left in between. Germline V gene data show CDR1 as LGHNA and CDR2 as YNFKEQ. This CDR3 region has 14 residues. The CDR3 DNA sequence: TGTGCCAGCAGCGTAACAGCATACCAAGAGACCCAGTACTTC. Residues: CASSVTAYQETQYF.

The chain joins TRBV27 to TRBJ2-1, with D possibly being TRBD2 (6 bases). Germline CDR1 is MNHEY and CDR2 is SMNVEV (reference sequence). The CDR3 sequence is 15 residues long. V was cut by 6 bases and J by 5 bases, with 17 bases left in between. In DNA form, the CDR3 reads TGTGCCAGCAGGCATAGCGGAGGCGCCCACAATGAGCAGTTCTTC. It translates to CASRHSGGAHNEQFF.

The chain recombines TRBV12-3 or TRBV12-4 with TRBJ1-2; D is ambiguous. The ends were cut back, 1 base at V and 4 bases at J, with 10 bases in the middle. The CDR3 spans 14 residues. This CDR3 reads CASSLDRGGYGYTF. The CDR3 coding sequence is TGTGCCAGCAGTTTAGATCGTGGAGGCTATGGCTACACCTTC.

This chain uses TRBV7-2 with TRBJ2-7, with 7 bases aligning to TRBD1. This CDR3 comprises 13 residues. Germline CDR1 is SGHTA and CDR2 is FQGNSA. Germline trimming cut 5 bases from V and 9 bases from J; bases unmatched to any gene: 10. Written as DNA, the CDR3 is TGTGCCAGCAGCCCGTCGGGACAGAAAGTGCAGTACTTC. The encoded protein is CASSPSGQKVQYF.

This chain links TRBV11-2 with TRBJ1-1, with a possible D match to TRBD1 (6 bases). The CDR3 loop spans 16 amino acids. Trimming removed 3 bases at V and 4 bases at J, with 18 bases between. From germline, CDR1 is SGHAT and CDR2 FQNNGV. In DNA, the CDR3 is TGTGCCAGCAGCTTGATGGGGGGCTTTTTAGGCACTGAAGCTTTCTTT. Translated: CASSLMGGFLGTEAFF.

The V call is TRBV25-1, the J call TRBJ1-1; D not resolved. This CDR3 contains 12 residues. V was pared by 7 bases and J by 4 bases, with 10 bases between. CDR1 and CDR2 from the germline V gene are MGHDK and SYGVNS. CDR3 loop: CASTSLSTEAFF. CDR3 DNA: TGTGCCAGCACCAGTTTAAGCACTGAAGCTTTCTTT.

V gene TRBV5-1 combines with J gene TRBJ2-1, with D possibly matching TRBD1 (5 bases). Per the germline V gene, CDR1 is SGHRS and CDR2 is YFSETQ. The CDR3 loop spans 14 amino acids. V lost 4 bases, J lost 7 bases, and 15 bases lay in between. The CDR3 DNA follows: TGCGCCAGCAGCCCCGGTGGGGCAGGGAATGAGCAGTTCTTC. It yields the protein CASSPGGAGNEQFF.

This clonotype was observed a single time. The chain uses TRBV9 and TRBJ2-5, with D perhaps TRBD1 (6 bases). This CDR3 region has 14 residues. The germline V gene has CDR1 SGDLS and CDR2 YYNGEE. V lost 3 bases, J lost 1 base, and 10 bases lay in between. CDR3 residues: CASSATGFQETQYF. The CDR3 coding sequence is TGTGCCAGCAGCGCCACAGGGTTCCAAGAGACCCAGTACTTC.

This rearrangement joins TRBV29-1 to TRBJ2-5; D is uncertain. There are 10 residues in the CDR3. From germline, CDR1 is SQVTM and CDR2 ANQGSEA. Trimming stripped 8 bases from V and 5 bases from J, with 9 bases between. CDR3 coding DNA: TGCAGCATTCTTCGGGAGACCCAGTACTTC. It is translated as CSILRETQYF.

In the case of this clonotype: At one end the junction does not follow the germline gene, possibly because of a read error. The V call is TRBV2, the J call TRBJ1-6, with TRBD1 as a possible D gene (5 bases). The CDR3 contains 15 residues. From germline, CDR1 is SNHLY and CDR2 FYNNEI. This CDR3 is CASSEDPGRRIPLHF. CDR3 coding DNA: TGTGCCAGCAGCGAAGACCCGGGACGGAGAATACCCCTCCACTTT. The full variable domain, completed using reference TRBV2 and TRBJ1-6, is EPEVTQTPSHQVTQMGQEVILRCVPISNHLYFYWYRQILGQKVEFLVSFYNNEISEKSEIFDDQFSVERPDGSNFTLKIRSTKLEDSAMYFCASSEDPGRRIPLHFGNGTRLTVT.

The J gene is TRBJ2-5, the V gene TRBV20-1; 8 bases match TRBD2. Germline trimming cut 4 bases from V and 5 bases from J; bases unmatched to any gene: 15. The CDR3 has 16 residues. In germline, CDR1 is DFQATT, CDR2 SNEGSKA (reference sequence). CDR3 sequence reads: CSANRGTGGSGETQYF. CDR3 sequence (DNA): TGCAGTGCTAATCGGGGAACGGGAGGGTCCGGGGAGACCCAGTACTTC.

In nucleotides, the CDR3 is TGTGCCTGGTCGGGACTAGCGGGGGGCACAGATACGCAGTATTTT. It yields the protein CAWSGLAGGTDTQYF. The rearrangement uses TRBV30 and TRBJ2-3; 14 bases agree with TRBD2. The CDR3 consists of 15 residues. The V gene's germline CDR1 is GTSNPN and CDR2 SVGIG (reference sequence). Trimming cost V 5 bases and J 1 base; bases outside gene matches: 2. Full variable domain (remainder filled in from reference TRBV30 and TRBJ2-3): SQTIHQWPATLVQPVGSPLSLECTVEGTSNPNLYWYRQAAGRGLQLLFYSVGIGQISSEVPQNLSASRPQDRQFILSSKKLLLSDSGFYLCAWSGLAGGTDTQYFGPGTRLTVL.

J is TRBJ2-2 and V is TRBV12-3 or TRBV12-4; TRBD1 aligns across 8 bases. CDR3 length: 14 residues. J lost 6 bases, V lost 2 bases, and 2 bases had no gene match. The CDR3 spells CASSLQTGAGELFF. CDR3 nucleotides: TGTGCCAGCAGTTTACAGACAGGGGCCGGGGAGCTGTTTTTT.

The chain carries TRBV18 and TRBJ1-1; no clear D gene. CDR3 size: 14 residues. Germline V gene sequence: CDR1 KGHSH, CDR2 LQKENI. Between the trimmed V and J ends, which lost 2 bases and 4 bases, there was a span of 11 bases. The DNA of the CDR3 is TGTGCCAGCTCACCAAACTCAGGAAGCACTGAAGCTTTCTTT. It is translated as CASSPNSGSTEAFF.

The chain is built from TRBV9 and TRBJ2-5; the D gene is possibly TRBD2 (5 bases). The CDR3 is 15 amino acids. The V end was cut by 0 bases, the J end by 4 bases, with 13 bases between. Per germline, CDR1 SGDLS and CDR2 YYNGEE. CDR3 coding DNA: TGTGCCAGCAGCGTAGGAGGCGGGCCGGCAGAGACCCAGTACTTC. Amino acid sequence: CASSVGGGPAETQYF.

The chain recombines TRBV3-1 with TRBJ1-5; tentative D call: TRBD1 (5 bases). CDR3 length: 16 amino acids. Germline V gene sequence: CDR1 LGHDT, CDR2 YNNKEL (reference sequence). V was cut by 1 base and J by 2 bases, with 12 bases left in between. As DNA, the CDR3 is TGTGCCAGCAGCCAAGGGATCCAGGGAGGCAATCAGCCCCAGCATTTT. It translates to CASSQGIQGGNQPQHF. The full variable domain, with the rest looked up from reference TRBV3-1 and TRBJ1-5, is DTAVSQTPKYLVTQMGNDKSIKCEQNLGHDTMYWYKQDSKKFLKIMFSYNNKELIINETVPNRFSPKSPDKAHLNLHINSLELGDSAVYFCASSQGIQGGNQPQHFGDGTRLSIL.

The chain couples TRBV5-1 to TRBJ2-5; D unresolved. CDR3 length: 14 residues. V was cut by 1 base and J by 1 base, with 8 bases left in between. The germline gives CDR1 SGHRS, CDR2 YFSETQ. In nucleotides, the CDR3 is TGCGCCAGCAGCTTGTGGGGTAGCCAAGAGACCCAGTACTTC. Translation: CASSLWGSQETQYF.

This clonotype was observed a handful of times. The gene calls are TRBV2 and TRBJ2-7; D gene ambiguous. Germline assignment: CDR1 SNHLY and CDR2 FYNNEI. V lost 4 bases, J lost 1 base, and 2 bases lay in between. The CDR3 extends over 11 amino acids. CDR3 loop: CASSVSYEQYF. Here the CDR3 DNA reads TGTGCCAGCAGTGTTTCCTACGAGCAGTACTTC.

The genes are TRBV7-2 and TRBJ2-3, with 8 bases matching TRBD1. The CDR3 loop spans 15 amino acids. CDR1 and CDR2 from the germline V gene are SGHTA and FQGNSA. The V gene end was trimmed by 5 bases and the J gene end by 5 bases; junction bases not matched to a gene: 9. The CDR3 is CASSQTGDRKDTQYF. The CDR3 coding sequence is TGTGCCAGCAGCCAGACAGGGGATCGGAAAGATACGCAGTATTTT. The entire variable domain, with the rest obtained from reference TRBV7-2 and TRBJ2-3, is as follows: GAGVSQSPSNKVTEKGKDVELRCDPISGHTALYWYRQSLGQGLEFLIYFQGNSAPDKSGLPSDRFSAERTGGSVSTLTIQRTQQEDSAVYLCASSQTGDRKDTQYFGPGTRLTVL.

This clonotype appeared a single time. This chain joins TRBV5-6 and TRBJ2-5; no definite D call. The CDR3 is 12 residues long. Germline V gene data show CDR1 as SGHDT and CDR2 as YYEEEE. V was clipped by 2 bases and J by 4 bases, with 6 bases between them. The CDR3 coding sequence is TGTGCCAGCAGCTTAAGACCAGAGACCCAGTACTTC. This translates into CASSLRPETQYF.

J is TRBJ2-3 and V is TRBV5-4; D is undetermined. This CDR3 region has 16 residues. Looked up from germline, CDR1 is SGHNT and CDR2 is YYREEE (reference sequence). Trimming cost V 4 bases and J 3 bases, with 18 bases left between them. The CDR3 loop reads CASSRTGRMATDTQYF. As DNA, the CDR3 is TGTGCCAGCAGCAGAACCGGTCGAATGGCAACAGATACGCAGTATTTT. Full variable domain (outside the CDR3, taken from reference TRBV5-4 and TRBJ2-3): ETGVTQSPTHLIKTRGQQVTLRCSSQSGHNTVSWYQQALGQGPQFIFQYYREEENGRGNFPPRFSGLQFPNYSSELNVNALELDDSALYLCASSRTGRMATDTQYFGPGTRLTVL.

This clonotype was detected only once. The chain recombines TRBV4-2 with TRBJ2-7; 7 nucleotides match TRBD2. The ends lost 3 bases at V and 0 bases at J; junction bases unmatched: 5. There are 15 residues in the CDR3. In germline, CDR1 is LGHNA, CDR2 YNFKEQ. In nucleotides, the CDR3 is TGTGCCAGCAGCCAGGCCGGACTAGACTCCTACGAGCAGTACTTC. As protein: CASSQAGLDSYEQYF.

This clonotype has just a few counts. The genes are TRBV12-3 or TRBV12-4 and TRBJ2-5; a possible D gene is TRBD2 (5 bases). The CDR3 runs to 13 residues. Trimming left V 3 bases short and J 0 bases short, with 5 bases between. This chain's CDR3 is CASSFGDQETQYF. In DNA form, the CDR3 reads TGTGCCAGCAGTTTCGGGGACCAAGAGACCCAGTACTTC.

The V and J genes are TRBV30 and TRBJ1-1; D not resolved. Germline assignment: CDR1 GTSNPN and CDR2 SVGIG (reference sequence). The CDR3 is 11 amino acids. The V end was cut by 5 bases, the J end by 2 bases, with 6 bases between. CDR3 DNA: TGTGCCTGGCGGACTAACACTGAAGCTTTCTTT. It translates to CAWRTNTEAFF.

This clonotype was detected only once. The chain couples TRBV5-1 to TRBJ1-1, with TRBD1 matching over 8 bases. J gave up 11 bases and V 1 base, and 7 bases lay outside the gene matches. Germline loops: CDR1 SGHRS, CDR2 YFSETQ. The CDR3 covers 13 residues. The CDR3 reads CASSLRATGDAFF. CDR3 DNA: TGCGCCAGCAGCTTGAGGGCGACAGGGGACGCTTTCTTT. The variable domain in full, completed from reference TRBV5-1 and TRBJ1-1, reads KAGVTQTPRYLIKTRGQQVTLSCSPISGHRSVSWYQQTPGQGLQFLFEYFSETQRNKGNFPGRFSGRQFSNSRSEMNVSTLELGDSALYLCASSLRATGDAFFGQGTRLTVV.

V usage is TRBV20-1 and J usage is TRBJ1-2, with TRBD1 matching 8 bases. Unmatched junction bases numbered 13, after V lost 3 bases and J lost 4 bases. The germline V gene has CDR1 DFQATT and CDR2 SNEGSKA (reference sequence). This CDR3 contains 16 residues. This CDR3 reads CSASHGREGTGYGYTF. CDR3 in DNA: TGCAGTGCTAGTCATGGACGGGAGGGGACAGGCTATGGCTACACCTTC.